This T cell receptor (beta chain) derives from a study of shared clonotypes between healthy human individuals (TCRdb year 2020). The study in broad terms: The cohort included three men and a couple of women between 18 and 49 years of age. For each donor, three plates each were used for CD4 naive and CD4 memory, two plates were used for CD8 naive, and one plate was used for CD8 memory. To estimate repertoire size and how much clonotype sharing occurs between individuals, the study deeply sequenced the blood TCR repertoires of a handful of healthy adults. Different laboratories and diverse techniques were used to prepare libraries and sequence TCR repertoires, to increase sequencing depth and limit assay-specific biases. Leukapheresis yielded between about 0.9 and 9 billion PBMCs per donor. On the study overall, not on this receptor specifically: When several donors were compared, the shared fraction of clonotypes was about 5% for naive CD4, roughly 3.4% for naive CD8, 2% to 2.5% for memory CD4, and 0.4% for memory CD8. Naive subsets generally had larger estimated clonotype richness than memory subsets. Pairwise subsampling led to the expectation that sequencing depth would affect the degree of clonotype sharing among donors. Even with the large sequencing depth, rarefaction of the sorted-subset datasets indicated that sequencing was incomplete. Sampling was restricted to blood, and TCR repertoires in tissues likely differ from the TCR repertoires found in blood. Clonotypes shared by all four sorted-subset donors showed higher generation probabilities than non-shared clonotypes. Because the study included a small number of donors, the genetic and exposure-history diversity represented was limited.

This clone was observed a few times. The target of this receptor is not known. No per-base quality is available; no much larger clone lies one base away. Donors were healthy HIV-negative adults with no recently reported acute infections or vaccinations. Only Caucasian adults living in Nashville, Tennessee, USA were represented among the donors. CD4+ T cells were enriched by magnetic negative selection; naive cells were then positively selected on CD45RA, and the negative fraction formed the memory subset. After blood collection by leukapheresis, PBMCs were isolated using Ficoll-Histopaque density gradient centrifugation and then cryopreserved in the vapor phase of liquid nitrogen. Analytical flow cytometry was used to check the purity and quantity of each magnetically sorted T cell population. Genomic DNA was isolated from each sorted fraction and quantified by UV absorbance on a Nanodrop 2000c. TCR CDR3 regions were amplified from genomic DNA by multiplex PCR using the deep immunoSEQ assay. Extracted genomic DNA from each cell subset was spread evenly across all wells of several immunoSEQ 96-well plates, with each plate serving as a replicate. Each replicate PCR for sorted subsets received 200 ng genomic DNA, equal to about 30,000 T cell genomes. Purified libraries were measured with a Qubit 3.0 fluorometer, size-checked on a Bioanalyzer 2100, and measured again with the KAPA Library Quantification kit. Each immunoSEQ 96-well plate was sequenced on its own single-read 150-cycle Illumina NextSeq 550 flow cell. Per the source publication's procedure: Because the immunoSEQ output included only junctional sequences and no quality scores, the filtering could not be the same as the filtering used for full-length reads. Sequences were annotated with PyIR, a Python wrapper for IgBLAST v1.9, and V/J genes and CDR3 were assigned using IMGT germline references. Any read was removed if the V/J assignment was weak (E-value above 1e-6), the CDR3 was missing, or the read contained stop codons, out-of-frame junctions, or ambiguous translated residues. V3J clonotypes were defined by identical inferred V gene, J gene, and CDR3 amino acid sequence. Percentage overlap between repertoires was computed as shared unique clonotypes divided by the size of the smaller repertoire. Repertoire richness was assessed with RTK rarefaction, the Chao1 estimator, and Recon v2.1 estimates of unobserved clonotypes. For all TCRbeta clonotypes obtained by the gDNA method from a handful of donors, generation probabilities were computed with OLGA. In its TCRdb copy, this immuneACCESS table keeps in-frame sequences only and misses some clones. Where compared with another copy, unresolved V genes explain less than half of these, and the others have no known cause. V, J and clone size derive from that table, while D and trimming were established from the DNA sequence. The sample records 600,000 to 750,000 clones, approximately 79% of which are singletons. The ten largest make up under 2% of the sample.

V is trimmed back by 2 bases and J by 5 bases, and the junction contains 3 bases that no gene match accounts for. CDR1 MNHNS and CDR2 SASEGT were looked up in the germline V gene. Including cysteine and phenylalanine, the CDR3 has 14 amino acids. Only CDR3 DNA remains: 42 bases, in frame from the first base. Sequenced: memory CD4+ T cells sorted from blood. The sample's cell subset or site label is to be understood as: CD45RA-negative fraction. This clonotype originated in a woman in her 30s in good health. The sequence joins TRBV6-1 to TRBJ1-5, with 7 central nucleotides matching TRBD1. CDR3 reads: CASSETGVHQPQHF. In nucleotide form, the sequence is TGTGCCAGCAGTGAAACAGGGGTACATCAGCCCCAGCATTTT.